The 30 T cell receptor beta chains reported below all come from one sample, sequenced in a study of T cells expressing NK-cell markers. After re-calling the 5' RACE reads, TCRdb lists one entry per CDR3 protein, DNA absent. The sample table includes around 260,000 distinct CDR3 sequences. Sequenced material: blood T cells: a sorted CD56 or NKG2C T cell subset, CD4+ or CD8+ T cells, or bulk PBMC T cells (not recorded which). The receptors here all came from a woman between 18 and 70 years old in good health.

The chain uses TRBV11-2 and TRBJ2-1; the D gene TCRdb calls, TRBD1, cannot be checked with no DNA. In germline, CDR1 is SGHAT, CDR2 FQNNGV. CDR3 length: 13 amino acids. Here the CDR3 reads CASSSRTGNEQFF.

The chain joins TRBV29-1 to TRBJ2-7; TCRdb gives TRBD1 as the D gene, but with no DNA this cannot be confirmed. Germline values: CDR1 SQVTM, CDR2 ANQGSEA. This CDR3 has 14 residues. CDR3: CSVRPGRTGYEQYF.

The gene calls are TRBV18 and TRBJ1-6; TCRdb proposes TRBD1, but this gene call is untestable without DNA. CDR3 length: 15 amino acids. Germline V gene lookup returns CDR1 KGHSH and CDR2 LQKENI. This CDR3 reads CASSPRGSGNSPLHF.

V and J are TRBV27 and TRBJ1-1; checking the TCRdb D call of TRBD1 is not possible without DNA. The CDR3 is 18 residues long. Per germline, CDR1 MNHEY and CDR2 SMNVEV (reference sequence). This chain's CDR3 is CASSLRLRRDTMNTEAFF.

V gene TRBV20-1 combines with J gene TRBJ1-5. Germline loops: CDR1 DFQATT, CDR2 SNEGSKA (reference sequence). The CDR3 covers 15 residues. This CDR3 is CSARDDPTGISPQHF.

This rearrangement joins TRBV7-2 to TRBJ1-2; as DNA is missing, the TRBD1 call by TCRdb cannot be tested. Germline lookup yields CDR1 SGHTA and CDR2 FQGNSA. The CDR3 has 14 amino acids. The CDR3 is CASSFRDRGSGYTF. Variable domain in full (rest from reference TRBV7-2 and TRBJ1-2): GAGVSQSPSNKVTEKGKDVELRCDPISGHTALYWYRQSLGQGLEFLIYFQGNSAPDKSGLPSDRFSAERTGGSVSTLTIQRTQQEDSAVYLCASSFRDRGSGYTFGSGTRLTVV.

The chain combines TRBV2 with TRBJ2-1; TCRdb's D gene call, TRBD2, goes unchecked for lack of DNA. This CDR3 is built from 15 residues. Germline CDR1 SNHLY, CDR2 FYNNEI. CDR3 region: CASSGGLAGYNEQFF.

The V gene is TRBV6-2 or TRBV6-3, the J gene TRBJ1-6. CDR1 and CDR2 (germline): MNHEY, SVGEGT. The CDR3 spans 17 residues. The CDR3 reads CASSYFLGYVNNSPLHF.

This sequence joins TRBV20-1 and TRBJ2-3; TCRdb returns TRBD2, unconfirmable since there is no DNA. From germline, CDR1 is DFQATT and CDR2 SNEGSKA (reference sequence). There are 13 residues in the CDR3. The CDR3 here is CSVPKPSTDTQYF.

The chain employs TRBV6-1 and TRBJ2-1; TCRdb picks TRBD2, but there is no DNA to check that call. The CDR3 runs to 13 residues. CDR1 is MNHNS and CDR2 is SASEGT in the germline V gene. CDR3 loop: CASSAGLYNEQFF.

The rearrangement links TRBV7-2 to TRBJ1-2. The CDR3 runs to 13 residues. CDR1 is SGHTA and CDR2 is FQGNSA in the germline V gene. The CDR3 sequence: CASSSDTNYGYTF. The full variable domain, in which reference TRBV7-2 and TRBJ1-2 provide the parts outside the CDR3, is GAGVSQSPSNKVTEKGKDVELRCDPISGHTALYWYRQSLGQGLEFLIYFQGNSAPDKSGLPSDRFSAERTGGSVSTLTIQRTQQEDSAVYLCASSSDTNYGYTFGSGTRLTVV.

The chain employs TRBV7-3 and TRBJ2-1; there is no DNA to check the TCRdb D call of TRBD2. The V gene's germline CDR1 is SGHTA and CDR2 FQGTGA. The CDR3 length is 15 residues. This CDR3 reads CASTRNGAGVGEQFF.

The gene calls are TRBV4-1 and TRBJ2-2; absent DNA, TCRdb's TRBD1 call cannot be checked. This CDR3 has 17 amino acids. The germline V gene encodes CDR1 MGHRA and CDR2 YSYEKL. This CDR3 reads CASSQDPQRDRTGELFF.

The chain is built from TRBV5-1 and TRBJ1-3; checking the TCRdb D call of TRBD1 is not possible without DNA. The CDR3 spans 14 residues. The germline gives CDR1 SGHRS, CDR2 YFSETQ. This CDR3 reads CASSLDRGRDTIYF.

The genes are TRBV20-1 and TRBJ1-1; no DNA is available, so the TRBD1 call from TCRdb remains unchecked. CDR3 length equals 12 residues. Germline V gene lookup returns CDR1 DFQATT and CDR2 SNEGSKA (reference sequence). This chain's CDR3 is CSASTGPTEAFF.

This chain connects TRBV13 to TRBJ2-2; TCRdb reports TRBD2, a call that lacks DNA to check it against. The CDR3 covers 16 residues. Germline CDR1 is PRHDT and CDR2 is FYEKMQ (reference sequence). The CDR3 loop is CASSRLAGVNTGELFF.

The V gene is TRBV20-1, the J gene TRBJ1-5; checking the TCRdb D call of TRBD1 is not possible without DNA. The CDR3 extends over 13 amino acids. Per the germline V gene, CDR1 is DFQATT and CDR2 is SNEGSKA (reference sequence). The CDR3 reads CSAQGGGNQPQHF.

The V and J genes are TRBV5-5 and TRBJ2-3; checking the TCRdb D call of TRBD1 is not possible without DNA. The CDR3 is 15 amino acids. Germline V CDR1 and CDR2: SGHKS, YYEKEE (reference sequence). CDR3 in amino acids: CASSPRTGGLDTQYF.

The chain links TRBV29-1 to TRBJ2-3; with no DNA, the TCRdb D assignment of TRBD2 cannot be verified. This CDR3 region has 11 residues. The germline CDR1 and CDR2 sequences are SQVTM and ANQGSEA. CDR3 protein: CSVQRGDTQYF.

The chain has TRBV27 and TRBJ1-1; checking the TCRdb D call of TRBD1 is not possible without DNA. Germline V gene sequence: CDR1 MNHEY, CDR2 SMNVEV (reference sequence). The CDR3 is made up of 17 amino acids. The chain's CDR3 is CASSQYGTAIMNTEAFF.

The chain combines TRBV20-1 with TRBJ2-5; TCRdb names TRBD1, which stays unverified in the absence of DNA. CDR1 DFQATT and CDR2 SNEGSKA come from the germline V gene (reference sequence). The CDR3 consists of 11 residues. CDR3 protein: CSAPSLETQYF.

This chain uses TRBV5-1 with TRBJ2-2; the TRBD1 assignment by TCRdb is unverifiable without DNA. Germline-derived CDR1 and CDR2 are SGHRS and YFSETQ. CDR3 size: 14 residues. CDR3 protein: CASSSLGNTGELFF.

The chain employs TRBV20-1 and TRBJ1-6; TCRdb picks TRBD1, but there is no DNA to check that call. CDR1 and CDR2 from the germline V gene are DFQATT and SNEGSKA (reference sequence). The CDR3 extends over 12 amino acids. This chain's CDR3 is CSARGDLSPLHF.

The chain has TRBV5-1 and TRBJ2-5; lacking DNA, the TRBD2 call made by TCRdb goes unchecked. In germline, CDR1 is SGHRS, CDR2 YFSETQ. The CDR3 runs to 13 residues. CDR3 sequence reads: CASSPSGQETQYF. Full variable domain (missing parts from reference TRBV5-1 and TRBJ2-5): KAGVTQTPRYLIKTRGQQVTLSCSPISGHRSVSWYQQTPGQGLQFLFEYFSETQRNKGNFPGRFSGRQFSNSRSEMNVSTLELGDSALYLCASSPSGQETQYFGPGTRLLVL.

The chain recombines TRBV11-2 with TRBJ1-4; TCRdb returns TRBD1, unconfirmable since there is no DNA. The CDR3 spans 18 residues. Germline V gene data show CDR1 as SGHAT and CDR2 as FQNNGV. The CDR3 region is CASSIRYLSGEENEKLFF.

The rearrangement joins TRBV7-3 to TRBJ2-5; TCRdb lists TRBD1, though no DNA is available to test this call. The CDR3 length is 13 residues. The germline V gene encodes CDR1 SGHTA and CDR2 FQGTGA. The CDR3 reads CASSPKGGETQYF.

The chain uses TRBV20-1 and TRBJ1-6; TCRdb gives TRBD1 as the D gene, but with no DNA this cannot be confirmed. Germline V gene data show CDR1 as DFQATT and CDR2 as SNEGSKA (reference sequence). The CDR3 loop spans 17 amino acids. Here the CDR3 reads CSARDTGASSYNSPLHF.

V usage is TRBV7-9 and J usage is TRBJ2-6; the D call from TCRdb, TRBD1, cannot be confirmed without DNA. This CDR3 is built from 17 residues. Germline assignment: CDR1 SEHNR and CDR2 FQNEAQ (reference sequence). CDR3 in amino acids: CASSQRGRDSGANVLTF.

The rearrangement links TRBV20-1 to TRBJ2-2. CDR1 is DFQATT and CDR2 is SNEGSKA in the germline V gene (reference sequence). The CDR3 sequence is 11 residues long. The CDR3 protein is CSASHTGELFF.

The J gene is TRBJ1-4, the V gene TRBV11-2; there is no DNA to check the TCRdb D call of TRBD1. The CDR3 spans 14 residues. Germline lookup yields CDR1 SGHAT and CDR2 FQNNGV. The CDR3 protein is CASSKGAQGEKLFF.